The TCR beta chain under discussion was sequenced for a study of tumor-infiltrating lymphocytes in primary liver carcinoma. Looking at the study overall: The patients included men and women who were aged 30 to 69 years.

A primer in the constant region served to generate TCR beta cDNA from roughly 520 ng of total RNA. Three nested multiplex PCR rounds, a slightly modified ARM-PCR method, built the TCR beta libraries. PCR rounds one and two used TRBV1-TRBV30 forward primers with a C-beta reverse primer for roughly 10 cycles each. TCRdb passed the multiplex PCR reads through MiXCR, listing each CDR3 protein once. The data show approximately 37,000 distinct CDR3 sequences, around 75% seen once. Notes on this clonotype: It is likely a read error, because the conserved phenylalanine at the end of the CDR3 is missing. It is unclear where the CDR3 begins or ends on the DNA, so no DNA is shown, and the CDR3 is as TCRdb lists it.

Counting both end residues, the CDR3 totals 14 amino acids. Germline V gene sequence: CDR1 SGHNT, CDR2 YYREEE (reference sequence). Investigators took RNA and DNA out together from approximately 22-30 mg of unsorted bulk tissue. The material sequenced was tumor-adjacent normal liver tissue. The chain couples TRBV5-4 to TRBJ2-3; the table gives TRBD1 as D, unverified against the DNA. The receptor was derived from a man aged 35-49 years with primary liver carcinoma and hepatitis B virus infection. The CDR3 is CASSLTGGLHTQYS.